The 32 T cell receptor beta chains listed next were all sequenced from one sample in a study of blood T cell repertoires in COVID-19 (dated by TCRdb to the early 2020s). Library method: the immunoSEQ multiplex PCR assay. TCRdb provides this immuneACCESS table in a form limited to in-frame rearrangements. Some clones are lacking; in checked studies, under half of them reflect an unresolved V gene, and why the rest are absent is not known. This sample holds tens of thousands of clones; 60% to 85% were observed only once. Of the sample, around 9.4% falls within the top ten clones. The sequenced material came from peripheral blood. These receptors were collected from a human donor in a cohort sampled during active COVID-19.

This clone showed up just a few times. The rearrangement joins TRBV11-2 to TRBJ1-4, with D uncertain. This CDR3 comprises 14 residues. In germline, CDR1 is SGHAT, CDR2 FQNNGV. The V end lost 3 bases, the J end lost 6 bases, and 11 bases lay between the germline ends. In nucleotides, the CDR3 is TGTGCCAGCAGCTTGAATTCGGTCTATGAAAAACTGTTTTTT. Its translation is CASSLNSVYEKLFF.

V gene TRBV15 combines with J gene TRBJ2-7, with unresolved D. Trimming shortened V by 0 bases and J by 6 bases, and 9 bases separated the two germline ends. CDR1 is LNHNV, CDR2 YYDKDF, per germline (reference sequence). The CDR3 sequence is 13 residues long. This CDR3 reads CATSREGRSEQYF. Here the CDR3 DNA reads TGTGCCACCAGCAGAGAGGGCAGGTCCGAGCAGTACTTC.

The CDR3 nucleotides are TGTGCCAGCAGTATCACCGGGACAGGGGTCTACGAGCAGTACTTC. It encodes CASSITGTGVYEQYF. The gene calls are TRBV28 and TRBJ2-7, with TRBD1 matching over 10 bases. The germline gives CDR1 MDHEN, CDR2 SYDVKM. This CDR3 has 15 residues. V lost 5 bases, J lost 3 bases, and 7 bases stayed unmatched.

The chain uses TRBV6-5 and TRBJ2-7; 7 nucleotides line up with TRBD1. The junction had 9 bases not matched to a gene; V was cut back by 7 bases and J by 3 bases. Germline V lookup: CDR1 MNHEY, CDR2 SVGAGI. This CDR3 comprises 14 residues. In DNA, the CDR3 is TGTGCCAGCAAGAGAGGGGGCGAAGTCTACGAGCAGTACTTC. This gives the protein CASKRGGEVYEQYF.

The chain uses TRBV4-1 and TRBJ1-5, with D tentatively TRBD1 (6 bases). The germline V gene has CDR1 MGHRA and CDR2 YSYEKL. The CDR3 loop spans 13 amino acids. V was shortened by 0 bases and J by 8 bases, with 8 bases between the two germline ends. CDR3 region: CASSQEGAKPQHF. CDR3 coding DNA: TGCGCCAGCAGCCAAGAGGGGGCGAAGCCCCAGCATTTT.

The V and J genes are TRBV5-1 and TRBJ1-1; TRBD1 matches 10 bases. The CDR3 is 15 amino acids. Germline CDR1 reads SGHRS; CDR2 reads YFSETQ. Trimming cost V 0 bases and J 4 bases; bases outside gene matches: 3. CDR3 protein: CASSLGQGAITEAFF. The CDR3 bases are TGCGCCAGCAGCTTGGGACAGGGGGCCATCACTGAAGCTTTCTTT.

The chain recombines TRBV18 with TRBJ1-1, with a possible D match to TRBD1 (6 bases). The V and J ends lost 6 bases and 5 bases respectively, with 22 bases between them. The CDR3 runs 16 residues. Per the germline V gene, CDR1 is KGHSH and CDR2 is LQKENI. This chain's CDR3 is CASSTGTTQLGTEAFF. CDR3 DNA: TGTGCCAGCTCGACGGGGACAACACAATTGGGGACTGAAGCTTTCTTT.

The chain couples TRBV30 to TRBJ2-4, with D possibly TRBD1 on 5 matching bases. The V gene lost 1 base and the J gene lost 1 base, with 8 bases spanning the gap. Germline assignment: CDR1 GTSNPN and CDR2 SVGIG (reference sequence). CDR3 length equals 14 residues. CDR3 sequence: CAWSAGPAKNIQYF. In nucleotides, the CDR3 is TGTGCCTGGAGTGCAGGGCCTGCCAAAAACATTCAGTACTTC.

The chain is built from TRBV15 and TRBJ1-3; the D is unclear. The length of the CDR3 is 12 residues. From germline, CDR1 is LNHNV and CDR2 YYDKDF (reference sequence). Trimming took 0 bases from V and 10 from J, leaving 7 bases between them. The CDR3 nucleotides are TGTGCCACCAGCAGAGATGGACTAACCATATATTTT. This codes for CATSRDGLTIYF.

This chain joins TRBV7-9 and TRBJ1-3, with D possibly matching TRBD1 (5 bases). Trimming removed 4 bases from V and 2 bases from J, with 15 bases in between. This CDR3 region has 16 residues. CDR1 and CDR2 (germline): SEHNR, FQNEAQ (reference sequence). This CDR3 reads CASSSNTGTAGNTIYF. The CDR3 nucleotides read TGTGCCAGCAGCTCCAATACAGGTACCGCTGGAAACACCATATATTTT.

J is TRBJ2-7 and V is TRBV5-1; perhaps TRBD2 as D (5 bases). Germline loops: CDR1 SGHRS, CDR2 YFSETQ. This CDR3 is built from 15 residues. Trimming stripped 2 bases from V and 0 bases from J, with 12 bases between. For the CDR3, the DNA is TGCGCCAGCAGCTTCAGGACGGGAAGCTCCTACGAGCAGTACTTC. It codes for CASSFRTGSSYEQYF. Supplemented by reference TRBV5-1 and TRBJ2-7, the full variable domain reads KAGVTQTPRYLIKTRGQQVTLSCSPISGHRSVSWYQQTPGQGLQFLFEYFSETQRNKGNFPGRFSGRQFSNSRSEMNVSTLELGDSALYLCASSFRTGSSYEQYFGPGTRLTVT.

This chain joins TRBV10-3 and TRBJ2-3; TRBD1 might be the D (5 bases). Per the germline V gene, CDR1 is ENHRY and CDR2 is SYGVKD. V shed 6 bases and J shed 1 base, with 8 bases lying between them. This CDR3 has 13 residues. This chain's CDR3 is CAIREQGTDTQYF. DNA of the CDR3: TGTGCCATCAGAGAACAGGGCACAGATACGCAGTATTTT.

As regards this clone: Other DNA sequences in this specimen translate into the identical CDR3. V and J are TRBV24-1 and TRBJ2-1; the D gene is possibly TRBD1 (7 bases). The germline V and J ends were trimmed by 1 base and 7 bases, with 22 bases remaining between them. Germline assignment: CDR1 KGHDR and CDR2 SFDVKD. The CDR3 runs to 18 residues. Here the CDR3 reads CATSDFGGGRFVMNEQFF. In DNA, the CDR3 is TGTGCCACCAGTGATTTTGGAGGGGGCAGATTTGTTATGAATGAGCAGTTCTTC.

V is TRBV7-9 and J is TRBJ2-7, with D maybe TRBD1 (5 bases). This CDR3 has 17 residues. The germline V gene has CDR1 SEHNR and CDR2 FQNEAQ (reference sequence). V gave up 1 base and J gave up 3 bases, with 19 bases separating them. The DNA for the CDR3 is TGTGCCAGCAGCTTAGGGCCCCTGTCGGAAGGGGTCTACGAGCAGTACTTC. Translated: CASSLGPLSEGVYEQYF.

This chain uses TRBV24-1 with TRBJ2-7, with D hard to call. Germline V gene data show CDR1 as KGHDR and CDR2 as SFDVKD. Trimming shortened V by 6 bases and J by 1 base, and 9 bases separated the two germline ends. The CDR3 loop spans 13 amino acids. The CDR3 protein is CATSRGASYEQYF. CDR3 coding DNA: TGTGCCACCAGTCGAGGAGCATCCTACGAGCAGTACTTC.

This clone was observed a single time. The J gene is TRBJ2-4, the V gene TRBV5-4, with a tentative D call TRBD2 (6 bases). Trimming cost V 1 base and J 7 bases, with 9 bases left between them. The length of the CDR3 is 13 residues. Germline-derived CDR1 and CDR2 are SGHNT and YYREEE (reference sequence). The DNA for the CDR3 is TGTGCCAGCAGCTTGAGGGACTCGAACATTCAGTACTTC. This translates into CASSLRDSNIQYF.

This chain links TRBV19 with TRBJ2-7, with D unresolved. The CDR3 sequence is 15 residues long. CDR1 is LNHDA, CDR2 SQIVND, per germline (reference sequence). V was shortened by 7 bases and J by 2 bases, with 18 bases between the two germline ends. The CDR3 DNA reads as TGTGCCAGTAACTCCGTGGGCAGGCATCCCTACGAGCAGTACTTC. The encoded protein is CASNSVGRHPYEQYF.

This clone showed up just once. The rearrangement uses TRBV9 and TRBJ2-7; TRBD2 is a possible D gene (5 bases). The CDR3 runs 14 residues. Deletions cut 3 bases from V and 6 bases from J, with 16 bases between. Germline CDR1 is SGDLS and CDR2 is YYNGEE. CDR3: CASSAPWPGSEQYF. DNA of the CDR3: TGTGCCAGCAGCGCCCCCTGGCCGGGGAGCGAGCAGTACTTC.

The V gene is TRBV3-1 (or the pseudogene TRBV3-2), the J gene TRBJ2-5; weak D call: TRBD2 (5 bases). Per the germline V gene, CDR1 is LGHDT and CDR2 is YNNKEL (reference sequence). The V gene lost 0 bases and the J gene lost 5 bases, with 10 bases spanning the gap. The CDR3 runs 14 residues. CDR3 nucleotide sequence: TGTGCCAGCAGCCAAGACACTAGTAGGGAGACCCAGTACTTC. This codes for CASSQDTSRETQYF.

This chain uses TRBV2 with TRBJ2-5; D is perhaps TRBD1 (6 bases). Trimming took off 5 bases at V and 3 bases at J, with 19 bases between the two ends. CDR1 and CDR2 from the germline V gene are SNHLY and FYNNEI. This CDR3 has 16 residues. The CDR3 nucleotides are TGTGCCAGCAGTTTCCGAGGGGGTCGGGTAAAAGAGACCCAGTACTTC. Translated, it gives CASSFRGGRVKETQYF.

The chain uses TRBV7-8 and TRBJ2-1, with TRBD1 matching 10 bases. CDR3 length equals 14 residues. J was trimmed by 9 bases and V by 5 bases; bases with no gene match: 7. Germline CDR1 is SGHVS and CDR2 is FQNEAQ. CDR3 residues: CASSTRQGAVEQFF. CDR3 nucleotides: TGTGCCAGCAGCACCAGACAGGGGGCAGTTGAGCAGTTCTTC. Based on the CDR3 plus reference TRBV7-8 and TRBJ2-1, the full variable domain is GAGVSQSPRYKVAKRGQDVALRCDPISGHVSLFWYQQALGQGPEFLTYFQNEAQLDKSGLPSDRFFAERPEGSVSTLKIQRTQQEDSAVYLCASSTRQGAVEQFFGPGTRLTVL.

The CDR3 DNA sequence: TGTGCCAGCAGTAACACAGGGGGCCCTAACTACGAGCAGTACTTC. Encoded protein: CASSNTGGPNYEQYF. The chain recombines TRBV6-5 with TRBJ2-7, with 9 bases aligning to TRBD1. V shed 5 bases, J shed 3 bases, and the junction held 8 bases outside the gene matches. Germline CDR1 and CDR2: MNHEY and SVGAGI. CDR3 size: 15 residues.

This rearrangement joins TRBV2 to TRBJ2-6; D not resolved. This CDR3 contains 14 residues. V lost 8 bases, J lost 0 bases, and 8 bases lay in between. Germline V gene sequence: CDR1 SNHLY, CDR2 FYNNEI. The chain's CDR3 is CASRRSSGANVLTF. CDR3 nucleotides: TGTGCCAGCCGCAGGTCCTCTGGGGCCAACGTCCTGACTTTC.

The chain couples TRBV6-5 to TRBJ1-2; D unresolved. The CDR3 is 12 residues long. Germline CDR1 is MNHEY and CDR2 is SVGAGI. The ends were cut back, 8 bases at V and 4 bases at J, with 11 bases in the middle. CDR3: CASLSRSYGYTF. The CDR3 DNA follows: TGTGCCAGCTTAAGCAGGTCCTATGGCTACACCTTC.

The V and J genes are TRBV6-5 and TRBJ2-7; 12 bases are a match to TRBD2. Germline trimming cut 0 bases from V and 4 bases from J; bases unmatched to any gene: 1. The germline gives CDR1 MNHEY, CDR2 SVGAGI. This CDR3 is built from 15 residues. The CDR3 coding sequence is TGTGCCAGCAGTTACTCGACTAGCGGGGGTTACGAGCAGTACTTC. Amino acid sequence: CASSYSTSGGYEQYF.

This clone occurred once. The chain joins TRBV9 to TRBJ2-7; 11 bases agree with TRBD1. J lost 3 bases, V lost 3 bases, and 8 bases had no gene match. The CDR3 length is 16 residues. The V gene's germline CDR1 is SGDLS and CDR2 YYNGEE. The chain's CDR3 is CASSESGTGGRYEQYF. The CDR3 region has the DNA TGTGCCAGCAGCGAGAGCGGGACAGGGGGGCGCTACGAGCAGTACTTC.

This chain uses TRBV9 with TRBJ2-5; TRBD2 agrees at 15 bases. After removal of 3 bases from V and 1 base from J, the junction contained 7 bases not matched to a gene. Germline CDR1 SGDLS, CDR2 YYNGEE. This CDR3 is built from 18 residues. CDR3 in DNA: TGTGCCAGCAGCGCCGGACTAGCGGGGGGGCCAGGCCAAGAGACCCAGTACTTC. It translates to CASSAGLAGGPGQETQYF.

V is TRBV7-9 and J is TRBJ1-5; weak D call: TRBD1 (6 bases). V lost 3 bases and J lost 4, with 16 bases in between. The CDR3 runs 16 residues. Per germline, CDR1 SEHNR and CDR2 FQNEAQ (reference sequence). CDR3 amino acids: CASSFSGQGYNQPQHF. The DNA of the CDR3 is TGTGCCAGCAGCTTCTCCGGGCAGGGGTATAATCAGCCCCAGCATTTT.

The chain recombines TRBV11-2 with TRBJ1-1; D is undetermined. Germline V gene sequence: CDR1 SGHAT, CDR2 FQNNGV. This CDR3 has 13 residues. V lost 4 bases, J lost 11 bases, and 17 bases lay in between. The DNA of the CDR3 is TGTGCCAGCAGCTATAGTGAGGGAGGGCACGCTTTCTTT. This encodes CASSYSEGGHAFF.

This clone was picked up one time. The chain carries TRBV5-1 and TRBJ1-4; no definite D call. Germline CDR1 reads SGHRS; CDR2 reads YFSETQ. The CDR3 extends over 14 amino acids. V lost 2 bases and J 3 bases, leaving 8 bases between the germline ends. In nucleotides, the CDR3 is TGCGCCAGCAGCTTACAAGGAGCTAATGAAAAACTGTTTTTT. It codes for CASSLQGANEKLFF.

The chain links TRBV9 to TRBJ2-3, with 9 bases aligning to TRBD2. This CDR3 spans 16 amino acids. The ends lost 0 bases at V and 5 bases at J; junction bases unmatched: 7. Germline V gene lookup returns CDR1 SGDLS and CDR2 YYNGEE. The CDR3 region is CASSVATAGGQDTQYF. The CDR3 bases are TGTGCCAGCAGCGTAGCTACGGCGGGGGGGCAAGATACGCAGTATTTT.

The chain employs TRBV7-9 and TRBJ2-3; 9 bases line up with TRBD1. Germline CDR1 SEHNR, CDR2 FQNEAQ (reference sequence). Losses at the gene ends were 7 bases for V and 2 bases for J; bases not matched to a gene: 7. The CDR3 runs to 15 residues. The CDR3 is CASTVGQGLTDTQYF. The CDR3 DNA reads TGTGCCAGCACCGTGGGACAGGGTCTCACAGATACGCAGTATTTT.